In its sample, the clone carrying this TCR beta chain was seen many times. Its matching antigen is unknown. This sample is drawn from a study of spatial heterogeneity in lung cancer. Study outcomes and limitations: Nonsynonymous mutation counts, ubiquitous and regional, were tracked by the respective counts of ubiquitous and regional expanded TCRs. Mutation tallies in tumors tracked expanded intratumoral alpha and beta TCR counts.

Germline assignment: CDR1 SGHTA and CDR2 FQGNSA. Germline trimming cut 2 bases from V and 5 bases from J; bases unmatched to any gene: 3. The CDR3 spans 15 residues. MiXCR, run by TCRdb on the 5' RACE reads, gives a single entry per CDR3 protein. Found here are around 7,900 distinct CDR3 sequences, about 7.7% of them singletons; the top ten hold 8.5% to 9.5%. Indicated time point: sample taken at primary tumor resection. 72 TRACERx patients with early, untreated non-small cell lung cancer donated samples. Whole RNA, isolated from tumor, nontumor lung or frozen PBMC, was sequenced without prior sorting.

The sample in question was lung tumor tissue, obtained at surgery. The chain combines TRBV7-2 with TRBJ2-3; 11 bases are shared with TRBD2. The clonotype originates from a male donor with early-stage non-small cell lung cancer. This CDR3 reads CASSLIAGGGDTQYF. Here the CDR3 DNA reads TGTGCCAGCAGCTTAATAGCGGGAGGGGGAGATACGCAGTATTTT.